These 8 T cell receptor beta chains share one sample of origin, sequenced in a study of CD8+ T cells in alopecia areata. Investigators isolated RNA and reverse transcribed it into cDNA to act as the sequencing template. Profiling relied on immunoSEQ multiplex PCR, and the TCRdb table lists in-frame clones only, not all of them. The sample records approximately 170,000 clones, around three fifths being singletons. The treatment denotes: oral pan-JAK inhibitor, 5-10 mg twice daily. The material sequenced was CD4+ T cells sorted from blood, taken at week 24, from a patient treated with tofacitinib. Receptors were obtained from a human donor with alopecia areata.

The chain has TRBV29-1 and TRBJ2-3; TRBD2 agrees at 7 bases. Trimming at V came to 5 bases and at J to 5 bases, leaving 7 bases not matched to a gene. CDR1 SQVTM and CDR2 ANQGSEA come from the germline V gene. The CDR3 runs 13 residues. CDR3 loop: CSVMWGGVDTQYF. CDR3 coding DNA: TGCAGCGTTATGTGGGGGGGAGTAGATACGCAGTATTTT.

V usage is TRBV7-9 and J usage is TRBJ2-2, with a weak D call TRBD1 (5 bases). V was cut by 2 bases and J by 6 bases, with 16 bases left in between. There are 16 residues in the CDR3. Germline values: CDR1 SEHNR, CDR2 FQNEAQ (reference sequence). The CDR3 loop reads CASSLSFQGISGELFF. In DNA form, the CDR3 reads TGTGCCAGCAGCTTAAGTTTTCAGGGAATTTCCGGGGAGCTGTTTTTT.

The chain combines TRBV28 with TRBJ2-7; 9 nucleotides line up with TRBD1. Germline assignment: CDR1 MDHEN and CDR2 SYDVKM. The ends lost 5 bases at V and 2 bases at J; junction bases unmatched: 10. This CDR3 region has 16 residues. The CDR3 is CASSPPRDRVAYEQYF. The CDR3 DNA is TGTGCCAGCAGTCCCCCGAGGGACAGGGTAGCCTACGAGCAGTACTTC.

V is TRBV30 and J is TRBJ1-2; possibly TRBD1 for D (5 bases). The V gene's germline CDR1 is GTSNPN and CDR2 SVGIG (reference sequence). V was pared by 5 bases and J by 7 bases, with 20 bases between. CDR3 length: 14 amino acids. In DNA form, the CDR3 reads TGTGCCTGGTTCGCCGGGACGTTTAAGGGTGGCTACACCTTC. Protein sequence: CAWFAGTFKGGYTF.

The genes are TRBV4-2 and TRBJ1-1; TRBD1 agrees at 8 bases. V was clipped by 4 bases and J by 6 bases; unmatched bases: 19. The CDR3 is 18 residues long. Germline V gene lookup returns CDR1 LGHNA and CDR2 YNFKEQ. In DNA form, the CDR3 reads TGTGCCAGCAGCCCAGTAGGATTTACAGGGGGTAGGAGTCCTGAAGCTTTCTTT. Protein product: CASSPVGFTGGRSPEAFF.

This chain links TRBV11-2 with TRBJ2-5; TRBD2 matches at 8 bases. The CDR3 consists of 16 residues. Trimming at V came to 1 base and at J to 6 bases, leaving 10 bases not matched to a gene. Germline V gives CDR1 SGHAT, CDR2 FQNNGV. The CDR3 DNA follows: TGTGCCAGCAGCTTAGGTTCGCGGGGGGCTTTCCAGACCCAGTACTTC. Translated, it gives CASSLGSRGAFQTQYF.

The chain joins TRBV23-1 to TRBJ1-2, with D uncertain. Being an ORF, TRBV23-1 has a function that is uncertain. Trimming took off 4 bases at V and 3 bases at J, with 21 bases between the two ends. This CDR3 comprises 17 residues. CDR3 residues: CASSRPALVGPYYGYTF. CDR3 coding DNA: TGCGCCAGCAGTCGCCCGGCACTCGTCGGTCCCTACTATGGCTACACCTTC.

The V call is TRBV5-1, the J call TRBJ2-7; 9 nucleotides agree with TRBD1. CDR1 and CDR2 (germline): SGHRS, YFSETQ. V was pared by 9 bases and J by 3 bases, with 7 bases of the junction left unmatched. This CDR3 contains 13 residues. The CDR3 DNA reads TGCGCCACCCCCGGGACAGGGAACTACGAGCAGTACTTC. Its translation: CATPGTGNYEQYF.